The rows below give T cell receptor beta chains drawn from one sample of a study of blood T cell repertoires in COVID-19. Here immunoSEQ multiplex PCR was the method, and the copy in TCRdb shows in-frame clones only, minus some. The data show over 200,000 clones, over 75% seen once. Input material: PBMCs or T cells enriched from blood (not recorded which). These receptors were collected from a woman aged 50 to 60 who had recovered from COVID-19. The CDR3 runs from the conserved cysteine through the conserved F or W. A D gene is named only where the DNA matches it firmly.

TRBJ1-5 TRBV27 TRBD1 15 CASSYRQGDYQPQHF
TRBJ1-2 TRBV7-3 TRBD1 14 CASSPGTGYYGYTF
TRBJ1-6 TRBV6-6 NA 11 CASTQGALPHF
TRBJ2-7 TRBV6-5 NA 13 CASKGGGSYEQYF
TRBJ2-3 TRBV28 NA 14 CASSLARVSDTQYF
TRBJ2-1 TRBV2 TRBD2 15 CASSAGTSGPNRGFF
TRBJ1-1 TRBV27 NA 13 CASSRGGPTEAFF
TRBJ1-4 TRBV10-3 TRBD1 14 CAISDGQGAEKLFF
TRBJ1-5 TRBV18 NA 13 CASSPLREQPQHF
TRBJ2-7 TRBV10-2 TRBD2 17 CASSEPMGRERSYEQYF
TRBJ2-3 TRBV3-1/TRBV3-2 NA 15 CASSPRSSSTDTQYF
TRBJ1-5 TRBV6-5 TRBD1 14 CASSPDRENQPQHF
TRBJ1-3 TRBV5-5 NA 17 CASSLERGYHSGNTIYF
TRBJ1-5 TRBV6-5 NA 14 CASLEWSGNQPQHF
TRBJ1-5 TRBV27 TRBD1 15 CASSRQGNGNQPQHF
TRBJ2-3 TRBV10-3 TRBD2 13 CATQLAGGGTQYF
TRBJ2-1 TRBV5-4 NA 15 CASSFPGSSYNEQFF
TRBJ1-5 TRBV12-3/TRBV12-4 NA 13 CASTYRWNQPQHF
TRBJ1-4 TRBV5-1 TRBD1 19 CASRMNPGQGLGTNEKLFF
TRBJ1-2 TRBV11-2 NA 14 CASSLNREHYGYTF
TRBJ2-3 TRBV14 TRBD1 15 CASSQGGQGTDTQYF
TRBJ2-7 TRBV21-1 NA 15 CASSQVTSGTYEQYF